This T cell receptor beta chain was sequenced in a study of blood T cell repertoires in COVID-19. Study as a whole: The United States, Italy and Spain supplied acute and convalescent COVID-19 samples. The cDNA or gDNA used as material had been derived from T cells, B-cell-depleted T cells, or PBMCs.

CDR3 length: 16 amino acids. Deletions cut 2 bases from V and 0 bases from J, with 10 bases between. Per the germline V gene, CDR1 is LGHDT and CDR2 is YNNKEL (reference sequence). Source study methods: How many nucleated cells were present was estimated from reference gene primer amplification. Some clones are missing from TCRdb's copy, which holds only in-frame ones; the method was immunoSEQ multiplex PCR. V and J calls and clone size come straight from that table; D and trimming were deduced from the DNA. The sample yields about 250,000 clones, over 70% seen once. The sequence was obtained from an elderly man with acute or convalescent COVID-19. The chain uses TRBV3-1 (or the pseudogene TRBV3-2) and TRBJ2-2, with no clear D. The sequencing sample was made of peripheral blood. CDR3 nucleotides: TGTGCCAGCAGCCAAAGAGGCCCGACGAACACCGGGGAGCTGTTTTTT. This sequence encodes CASSQRGPTNTGELFF.